This T cell receptor beta chain was profiled in a study of cytomegalovirus exposure and HLA in healthy donors. The PCR contained 60 Vbeta and 13 Jbeta primers. Method: immunoSEQ multiplex PCR; TCRdb's copy keeps in-frame clones and lacks some. The sample consists of approximately 150,000 clones, over 70% of them appearing once. Trimming left V 2 bases short and J 3 bases short, with 17 bases between. The CDR3 totals 16 residues. The V gene's germline CDR1 is KGHSH and CDR2 LQKENI. The material sequenced was PBMCs. The sequence was collected from a male donor in good health and CMV-seropositive. The chain links TRBV18 to TRBJ2-7; possibly TRBD1 for D (6 bases). This chain's CDR3 is CASSPGGRVANYEQYF. For the CDR3, the DNA is TGTGCCAGCTCACCAGGGGGCCGGGTAGCAAACTACGAGCAGTACTTC. The variable domain in full, completed from reference TRBV18 and TRBJ2-7, reads NAGVMQNPRHLVRRRGQEARLRCSPMKGHSHVYWYRQLPEEGLKFMVYLQKENIIDESGMPKERFSAEFPKEGPSILRIQQVVRGDSAAYFCASSPGGRVANYEQYFGPGTRLTVT.